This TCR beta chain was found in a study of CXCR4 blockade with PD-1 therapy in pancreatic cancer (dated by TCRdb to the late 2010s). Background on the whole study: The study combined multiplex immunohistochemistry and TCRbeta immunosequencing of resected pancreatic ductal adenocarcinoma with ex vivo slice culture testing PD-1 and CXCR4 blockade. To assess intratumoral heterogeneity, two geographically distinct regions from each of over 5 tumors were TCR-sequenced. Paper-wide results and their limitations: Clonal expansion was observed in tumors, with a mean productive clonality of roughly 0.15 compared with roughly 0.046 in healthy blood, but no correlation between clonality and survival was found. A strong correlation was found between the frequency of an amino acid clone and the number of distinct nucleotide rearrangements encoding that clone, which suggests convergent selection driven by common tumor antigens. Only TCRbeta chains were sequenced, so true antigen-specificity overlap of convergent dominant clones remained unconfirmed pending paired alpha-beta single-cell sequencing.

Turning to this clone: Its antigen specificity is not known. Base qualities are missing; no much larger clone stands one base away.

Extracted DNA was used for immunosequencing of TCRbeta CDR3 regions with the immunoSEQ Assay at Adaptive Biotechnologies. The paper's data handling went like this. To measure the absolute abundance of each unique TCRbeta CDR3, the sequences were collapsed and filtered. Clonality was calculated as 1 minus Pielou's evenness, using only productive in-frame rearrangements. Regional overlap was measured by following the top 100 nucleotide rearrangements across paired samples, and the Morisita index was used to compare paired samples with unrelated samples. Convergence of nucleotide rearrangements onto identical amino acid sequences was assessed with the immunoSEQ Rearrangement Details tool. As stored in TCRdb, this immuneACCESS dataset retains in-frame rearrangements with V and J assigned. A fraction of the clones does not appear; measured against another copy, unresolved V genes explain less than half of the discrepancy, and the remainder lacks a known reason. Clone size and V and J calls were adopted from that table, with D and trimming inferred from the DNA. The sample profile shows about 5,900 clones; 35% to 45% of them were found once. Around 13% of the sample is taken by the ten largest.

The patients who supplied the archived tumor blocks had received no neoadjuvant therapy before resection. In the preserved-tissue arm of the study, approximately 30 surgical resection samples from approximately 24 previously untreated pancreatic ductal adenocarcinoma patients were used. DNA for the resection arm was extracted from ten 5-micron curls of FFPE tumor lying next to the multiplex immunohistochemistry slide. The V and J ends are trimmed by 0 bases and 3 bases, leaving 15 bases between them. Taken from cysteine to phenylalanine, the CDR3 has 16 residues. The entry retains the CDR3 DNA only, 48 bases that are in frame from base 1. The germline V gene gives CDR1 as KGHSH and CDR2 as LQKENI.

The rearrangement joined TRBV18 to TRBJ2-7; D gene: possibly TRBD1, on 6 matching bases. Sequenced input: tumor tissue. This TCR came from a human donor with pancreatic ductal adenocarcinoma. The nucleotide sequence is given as TGTGCCAGCTCACCACCTTCCGGGACATTAATCTACGAGCAGTACTTC. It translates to CASSPPSGTLIYEQYF.